This T cell receptor (beta chain) was sequenced during a study of cytomegalovirus exposure and HLA in healthy donors. As for the donors, each was a healthy bone marrow donor. General study results and limits: A later analysis linked around 15,000 TCR beta sequences to HLA alleles at 0.05 false discovery rate. Sequencing likely generated an artifact that appeared as a cluster of highly shared sequence variants. Cytomegalovirus association was assigned to approximately 180 TCR beta chains.

About this clone itself: Its antigen is unidentified.

The PCR made use of 60 Vbeta and 13 Jbeta primers. Libraries were prepared by immunoSEQ multiplex PCR; TCRdb keeps only in-frame clonotypes and omits some of them. The table shows over 60,000 clones, with 70% to 80% occurring only once. What was sequenced was PBMCs. This receptor was identified in a man aged 18 to 30 in good health and CMV-seronegative.

CDR3 bases: TGTGCCAGCAGCGGCTCCCCGACATGGGACACTGAAGCTTTCTTT. Translated: CASSGSPTWDTEAFF. This sequence joins TRBV9 and TRBJ1-1; D is unresolved. Germline CDR1 and CDR2: SGDLS and YYNGEE. V gave up 3 bases and J gave up 3 bases, with 15 bases separating them. The CDR3 is 15 residues long.